This record concerns one T cell receptor beta chain sequence. This record comes from a study of cytomegalovirus exposure and HLA in healthy donors. With 60 Vbeta and 13 Jbeta primers, the PCR was carried out. Libraries were prepared by immunoSEQ multiplex PCR; TCRdb keeps only in-frame clonotypes and omits some of them. The table lists some 140,000 clones, 80% of them singletons. The CMV serostatus of this donor went unrecorded. Germline loops: CDR1 MNHEY, CDR2 SVGAGI. Losses at the gene ends were 2 bases for V and 2 bases for J; bases not matched to a gene: 6. The CDR3 is 16 amino acids. The TCR originated in a man aged 30-40 years in good health. The sample was PBMCs. This chain connects TRBV6-5 to TRBJ2-5; 9 bases match TRBD1. The chain's CDR3 is CASSYLGQGPQETQYF. In nucleotides, the CDR3 is TGTGCCAGCAGTTACCTAGGACAGGGGCCTCAAGAGACCCAGTACTTC.